Each of the 27 T cell receptor beta chains below was sequenced from the same sample in a study of T cell repertoires in cytomegalovirus infection. These receptors lack a known antigen. TCRdb reprocessed the reads via MiXCR and lists one record per CDR3 protein. Of just over 450,000 distinct CDR3 sequences in the sample, 40% to 50% were seen once. Specimen: cultured PBMCs, collected from culture after CMV antigen stimulation. These receptors were obtained from a human donor in good health (CMV status not recorded). Some clones in this sample may be carry-over from other donors' samples.

This clonotype was counted between two and nine times. The chain carries TRBV7-2 and TRBJ2-3, with 11 bases that match TRBD2. V gave up 2 bases and J gave up 10 bases; unmatched junction bases: 8. Germline V gene lookup returns CDR1 SGHTA and CDR2 FQGNSA. The CDR3 runs to 15 residues. In DNA, the CDR3 is TGTGCCAGCAGCTTAAACTGGGGTAGCGGGGGGGCGCAGTATTTT. It is translated as CASSLNWGSGGAQYF.

V gene TRBV7-2 combines with J gene TRBJ2-5; D may be TRBD1 (5 bases). Between the trimmed V and J ends, which lost 3 bases and 1 base, there was a span of 12 bases. This CDR3 is 15 amino acids long. CDR1 is SGHTA, CDR2 FQGNSA, per germline. The CDR3 DNA follows: TGTGCCAGCAGCTTGGCCGGACAATTCCAAGAGACCCAGTACTTC. Its translation is CASSLAGQFQETQYF.

The rearrangement links TRBV7-6 to TRBJ2-3; D call uncertain. The CDR3 covers 14 residues. Looked up from germline, CDR1 is SGHVS and CDR2 is FNYEAQ. The V gene lost 5 bases and the J gene lost 2 bases, with 11 bases spanning the gap. CDR3 region: CASSARGYTDTQYF. CDR3 bases: TGTGCCAGCAGCGCCCGTGGATACACAGATACGCAGTATTTT.

The chain uses TRBV7-2 and TRBJ2-2, with 8 bases matching TRBD1. V trimming: 3 bases; J trimming: 1 base; junction bases outside the gene matches: 4. Germline values: CDR1 SGHTA, CDR2 FQGNSA. The length of the CDR3 is 16 residues. Here the CDR3 reads CASSFQGAGNTGELFF. The DNA of the CDR3 is TGTGCCAGCAGCTTCCAGGGGGCCGGGAACACCGGGGAGCTGTTTTTT.

The rearrangement links TRBV19 to TRBJ1-2; D might be TRBD1 (5 bases). The CDR3 sequence is 14 residues long. From germline, CDR1 is LNHDA and CDR2 SQIVND (reference sequence). V dropped 3 bases and J dropped 5 bases, with 13 bases sitting between them. CDR3 amino acids: CASSIKAQGYGYTF. CDR3 nucleotides: TGTGCCAGTAGTATTAAGGCCCAGGGATATGGCTACACCTTC. Combining the CDR3 with reference TRBV19 and TRBJ1-2 gives the whole variable domain DGGITQSPKYLFRKEGQNVTLSCEQNLNHDAMYWYRQDPGQGLRLIYYSQIVNDFQKGDIAEGYSVSREKKESFPLTVTSAQKNPTAFYLCASSIKAQGYGYTFGSGTRLTVV.

V is TRBV7-9 and J is TRBJ2-5; no firm D call. From germline, CDR1 is SEHNR and CDR2 FQNEAQ (reference sequence). CDR3 size: 14 residues. V was clipped by 3 bases and J by 5 bases, with 13 bases between them. This CDR3 is CASSLFGPLETQYF. Written as DNA, the CDR3 is TGTGCCAGCAGCTTGTTCGGTCCACTGGAGACCCAGTACTTC.

The CDR3 DNA reads TGCGCCAGCAGCCATGTACTAGCGGGTATGAACACCGGGGAGCTGTTTTTT. Translating gives CASSHVLAGMNTGELFF. V usage is TRBV4-1 and J usage is TRBJ2-2; 9 bases map to TRBD2. V shed 3 bases and J 1 base; nucleotides not matched to a gene: 6. CDR1 and CDR2 (germline): MGHRA, YSYEKL. The CDR3 has 17 amino acids.

The chain couples TRBV24-1 to TRBJ2-6; D remains ambiguous. The CDR3 is made up of 15 amino acids. The germline V and J ends were trimmed by 2 bases and 4 bases, with 8 bases remaining between them. CDR1 KGHDR and CDR2 SFDVKD come from the germline V gene. The CDR3 DNA reads TGTGCCACCAGTGATTCAAACCCCGGGGCCAACGTCCTGACTTTC. Residues: CATSDSNPGANVLTF.

The chain is built from TRBV10-3 and TRBJ1-2, with 11 bases fitting TRBD1. Germline V CDR1 and CDR2: ENHRY, SYGVKD. The CDR3 extends over 14 amino acids. Germline trimming cut 7 bases from V and 5 bases from J; bases unmatched to any gene: 6. The CDR3 sequence is CAITGDRGGYGYTF. In DNA, the CDR3 is TGTGCCATCACTGGGGACAGGGGGGGATATGGCTACACCTTC.

V is TRBV19 and J is TRBJ2-1; 9 bases align to TRBD2. Germline CDR1 reads LNHDA; CDR2 reads SQIVND (reference sequence). The CDR3 length is 15 residues. The junction had 7 bases not matched to a gene; V was cut back by 4 bases and J by 6 bases. CDR3 in DNA: TGTGCCAGTAGTACCCTAGCGGGGTTCGCCAATGAGCAGTTCTTC. Its translation is CASSTLAGFANEQFF.

This clonotype was counted only a few times. CDR3 bases: TGTGCCAGCAGCTCACCTCTAGTAGCGGGACCCGGGGATACGCAGTATTTT. This sequence encodes CASSSPLVAGPGDTQYF. The chain has TRBV11-2 and TRBJ2-3; 8 bases match TRBD2. Trimming took 4 bases from V and 6 from J; bases not matched to a gene: 15. Looked up from germline, CDR1 is SGHAT and CDR2 is FQNNGV. The CDR3 covers 17 residues.

This clonotype occurred a few times. V gene TRBV7-8 combines with J gene TRBJ2-7, with 8 bases lining up with TRBD2. The CDR3 loop spans 16 amino acids. The ends lost 1 base at V and 1 base at J; junction bases unmatched: 6. The V gene's germline CDR1 is SGHVS and CDR2 FQNEAQ. The CDR3 bases are TGTGCCAGCAGCTTAGTTAGCGGGATAGGGTCCTACGAGCAGTACTTC. It translates to CASSLVSGIGSYEQYF.

Worth noting for this clonotype: Germline is not matched at one junction end, which may reflect a read error. The V gene is TRBV4-1, the J gene TRBJ2-7, with TRBD2 matching over 9 bases. The length of the CDR3 is 16 residues. Germline CDR1 and CDR2: MGHRA and YSYEKL. As DNA, the CDR3 is TGTGCCAGCAGCCAAGACGGCGGGGGGGCCTCCTACGAGCAGTACTTC. This encodes CASSQDGGGASYEQYF.

This sequence joins TRBV7-2 and TRBJ1-1, with 9 bases identical to TRBD1. The CDR3 length is 16 residues. The junction had 9 bases not matched to a gene; V was cut back by 4 bases and J by 3 bases. Germline V gene lookup returns CDR1 SGHTA and CDR2 FQGNSA. The CDR3 DNA follows: TGTGCCAGCAGCTCACAGCCCGGGACAGGGCACACTGAAGCTTTCTTT. Protein product: CASSSQPGTGHTEAFF.

The J gene is TRBJ2-2, the V gene TRBV6-6, with no clear D. Between the trimmed V and J ends, which lost 2 bases and 4 bases, there was a span of 11 bases. The CDR3 extends over 15 amino acids. Germline CDR1 reads MNHNY; CDR2 reads SVGAGI (reference sequence). The CDR3 loop is CASSYDALFTGELFF. The CDR3 bases are TGTGCCAGCAGTTACGACGCCCTGTTCACCGGGGAGCTGTTTTTT.

This chain connects TRBV11-3 to TRBJ2-5, with D unresolved. The V and J ends lost 0 bases and 1 base respectively, with 3 bases between them. CDR1 SGHNT and CDR2 YENEEA come from the germline V gene. The CDR3 runs to 13 residues. CDR3 residues: CASSLDTQETQYF. DNA for the CDR3: TGTGCCAGCAGCTTAGACACCCAAGAGACCCAGTACTTC.

The chain joins TRBV4-2 to TRBJ2-7; D is possibly TRBD1 (6 bases). Germline V CDR1 and CDR2: LGHNA, YNFKEQ. V was shortened by 2 bases and J by 7 bases, with 12 bases between the two germline ends. The CDR3 consists of 13 residues. For the CDR3, the DNA is TGTGCCAGCAGCCAACAGGGGAATGGGGAGCAGTACTTC. Protein product: CASSQQGNGEQYF.

This clonotype turned up a few times. CDR3: CASSLAGFSYNEQFF. The DNA for the CDR3 is TGTGCCAGCAGCTTAGCAGGATTTTCCTACAATGAGCAGTTCTTC. The rearrangement links TRBV7-2 to TRBJ2-1; D ambiguous. CDR1 and CDR2 from the germline V gene are SGHTA and FQGNSA. V lost 0 bases and J lost 1, with 7 bases in between. This CDR3 has 15 amino acids.

This clonotype occurred a few times. The J gene is TRBJ2-3, the V gene TRBV7-2; the match to TRBD2 covers 8 bases. The CDR3 is 16 amino acids. Germline CDR1 reads SGHTA; CDR2 reads FQGNSA. V dropped 1 base and J dropped 3; count of bases not matched to a gene: 6. The CDR3 protein is CASSLGSGSATDTQYF. The CDR3 region has the DNA TGTGCCAGCAGCTTAGGGAGCGGGAGCGCGACAGATACGCAGTATTTT.

V and J are TRBV10-3 and TRBJ2-7; 9 bases are a match to TRBD1. The J segment lost 2 bases and the V segment lost 10 bases, leaving 9 bases of the junction unmatched. The CDR3 sequence is 14 residues long. Per germline, CDR1 ENHRY and CDR2 SYGVKD. CDR3 loop: CATRWDRVPYEQYF. CDR3 coding DNA: TGTGCCACCCGGTGGGACAGGGTACCCTACGAGCAGTACTTC.

This clonotype was picked up a small number of times. The chain carries TRBV6-2 or TRBV6-3 and TRBJ2-2; D not resolved. The V gene lost 5 bases and the J gene lost 5 bases, with 9 bases spanning the gap. Germline V CDR1 and CDR2: MNHEY, SVGEGT. The CDR3 runs to 13 residues. Here the CDR3 reads CASSRLSTGELFF. CDR3 in DNA: TGTGCCAGCAGTCGACTTTCGACCGGGGAGCTGTTTTTT.

This clonotype was seen a handful of times. The chain joins TRBV6-6 to TRBJ2-7; 7 bases agree with TRBD1. The CDR3 spans 18 residues. V shed 0 bases, J shed 1 base, and the junction held 12 bases outside the gene matches. The V gene's germline CDR1 is MNHNY and CDR2 SVGAGI (reference sequence). As DNA, the CDR3 is TGTGCCAGCAGTTACTCAAGTAAACAGGGGTATCCATCCTACGAGCAGTACTTC. Translated: CASSYSSKQGYPSYEQYF.

The chain links TRBV27 to TRBJ2-6, with TRBD2 identical over 8 bases. Germline-derived CDR1 and CDR2 are MNHEY and SMNVEV (reference sequence). V dropped 8 bases and J dropped 0; count of bases not matched to a gene: 12. The CDR3 runs to 18 residues. DNA for the CDR3: TGTGCCAGCCGTTCCCGGGGGGGGGGGGCCTCTGGGGCCAACGTCCTGACTTTC. Its protein is CASRSRGGGASGANVLTF. Together with reference TRBV27 and TRBJ2-6, the CDR3 gives the full variable domain: EAQVTQNPRYLITVTGKKLTVTCSQNMNHEYMSWYRQDPGLGLRQIYYSMNVEVTDKGDVPEGYKVSRKEKRNFPLILESPSPNQTSLYFCASRSRGGGASGANVLTFGAGSRLTVL.

V gene TRBV6-1 combines with J gene TRBJ2-3; D not resolved. Per germline, CDR1 MNHNS and CDR2 SASEGT. V was shortened by 0 bases and J by 3 bases, with 10 bases between the two germline ends. The CDR3 runs to 15 residues. The CDR3 coding sequence is TGTGCCAGCAGTGAAGCGCCGTGGGAAACAGATACGCAGTATTTT. Amino acids: CASSEAPWETDTQYF.

This chain uses TRBV7-8 with TRBJ2-7, with TRBD2 matching 7 bases. The CDR3 runs to 15 residues. Germline lookup yields CDR1 SGHVS and CDR2 FQNEAQ. The V gene end was trimmed by 5 bases and the J gene end by 2 bases; junction bases not matched to a gene: 9. The CDR3 loop is CASSPGLSLAYEQYF. DNA of the CDR3: TGTGCCAGCAGCCCGGGACTATCCCTCGCCTACGAGCAGTACTTC.

This clonotype was detected only a few times. This chain joins TRBV12-3 or TRBV12-4 and TRBJ2-2; 7 bases fit TRBD1. V shed 5 bases and J 1 base; nucleotides not matched to a gene: 10. The CDR3 length is 17 residues. CDR3 residues: CASSPRLNRGNTGELFF. CDR3 nucleotide sequence: TGTGCCAGCAGTCCGAGGTTAAACAGGGGGAACACCGGGGAGCTGTTTTTT.

This chain uses TRBV7-6 with TRBJ1-2; the D is unclear. The V and J ends lost 5 bases and 7 bases respectively, with 20 bases between them. The length of the CDR3 is 15 residues. The germline V gene has CDR1 SGHVS and CDR2 FNYEAQ. CDR3 DNA: TGTGCCAGCAGCCTATGGGAGGGTGAGGACCGTGGCTACACCTTC. The encoded protein is CASSLWEGEDRGYTF.